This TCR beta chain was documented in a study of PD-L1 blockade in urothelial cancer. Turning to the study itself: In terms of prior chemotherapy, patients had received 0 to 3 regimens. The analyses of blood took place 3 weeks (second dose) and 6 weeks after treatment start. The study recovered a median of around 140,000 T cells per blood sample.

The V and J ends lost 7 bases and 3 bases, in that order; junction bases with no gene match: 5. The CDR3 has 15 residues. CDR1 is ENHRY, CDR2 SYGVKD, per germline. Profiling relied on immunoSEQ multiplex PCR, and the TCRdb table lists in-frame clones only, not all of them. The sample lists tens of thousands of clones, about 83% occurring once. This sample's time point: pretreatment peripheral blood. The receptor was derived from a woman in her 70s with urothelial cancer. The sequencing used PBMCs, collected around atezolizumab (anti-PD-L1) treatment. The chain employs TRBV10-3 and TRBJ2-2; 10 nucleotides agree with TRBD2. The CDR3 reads CAIKKLAGHTGELFF. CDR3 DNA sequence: TGTGCCATCAAGAAACTAGCGGGACACACCGGGGAGCTGTTTTTT.